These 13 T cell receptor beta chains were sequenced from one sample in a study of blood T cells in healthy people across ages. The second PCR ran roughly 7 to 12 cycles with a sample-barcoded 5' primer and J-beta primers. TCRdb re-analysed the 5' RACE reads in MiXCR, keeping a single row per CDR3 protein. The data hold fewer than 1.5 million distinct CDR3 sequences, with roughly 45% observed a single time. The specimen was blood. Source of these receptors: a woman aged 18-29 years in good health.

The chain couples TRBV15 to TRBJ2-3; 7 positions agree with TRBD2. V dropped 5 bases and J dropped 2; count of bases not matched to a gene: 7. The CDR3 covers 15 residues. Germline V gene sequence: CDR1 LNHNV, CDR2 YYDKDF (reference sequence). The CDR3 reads CATSEGLSITDTQYF. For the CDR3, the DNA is TGTGCCACCAGCGAGGGACTATCAATCACAGATACGCAGTATTTT.

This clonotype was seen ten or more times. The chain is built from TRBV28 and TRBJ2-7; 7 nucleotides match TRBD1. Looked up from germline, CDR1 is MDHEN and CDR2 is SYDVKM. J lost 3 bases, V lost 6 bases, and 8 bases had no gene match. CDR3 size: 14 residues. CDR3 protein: CASSLRDRDYEQYF. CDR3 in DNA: TGTGCCAGCAGCCTCCGGGACAGAGACTACGAGCAGTACTTC.

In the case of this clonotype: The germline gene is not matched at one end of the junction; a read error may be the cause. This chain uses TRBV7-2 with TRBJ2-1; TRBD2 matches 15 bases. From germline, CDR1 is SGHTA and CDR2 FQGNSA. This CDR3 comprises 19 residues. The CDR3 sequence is CASSPGLAGGPSSYNERFF. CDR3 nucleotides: TGTGCCAGCAGCCCGGGACTAGCGGGGGGTCCGAGCTCCTACAATGAGCGGTTCTTC.

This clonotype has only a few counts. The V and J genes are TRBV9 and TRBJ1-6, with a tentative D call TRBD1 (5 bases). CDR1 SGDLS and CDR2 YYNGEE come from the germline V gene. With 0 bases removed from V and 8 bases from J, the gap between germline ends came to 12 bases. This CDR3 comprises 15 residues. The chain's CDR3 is CASSVAGRSDSPLHF. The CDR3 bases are TGTGCCAGCAGCGTAGCGGGACGGTCGGATTCACCCCTCCACTTT.

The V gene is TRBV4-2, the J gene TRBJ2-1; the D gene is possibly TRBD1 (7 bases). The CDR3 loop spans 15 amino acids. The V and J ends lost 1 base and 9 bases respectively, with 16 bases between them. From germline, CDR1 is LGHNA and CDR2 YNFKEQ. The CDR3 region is CASSQGGRGAIEQFF. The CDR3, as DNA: TGTGCCAGCAGCCAAGGTGGCAGGGGGGCTATTGAGCAGTTCTTC.

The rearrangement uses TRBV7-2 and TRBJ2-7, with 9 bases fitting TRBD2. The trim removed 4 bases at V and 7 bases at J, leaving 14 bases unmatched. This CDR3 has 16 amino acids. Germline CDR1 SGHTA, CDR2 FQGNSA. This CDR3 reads CASSSSGTSHYNEQYF. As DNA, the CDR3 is TGTGCCAGCAGCTCGTCCGGGACTAGCCACTACAATGAGCAGTACTTC.

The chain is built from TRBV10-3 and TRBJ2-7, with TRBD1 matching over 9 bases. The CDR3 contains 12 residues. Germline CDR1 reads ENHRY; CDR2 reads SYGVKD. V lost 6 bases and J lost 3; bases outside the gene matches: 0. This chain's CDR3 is CAIRGQGYEQYF. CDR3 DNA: TGTGCCATCAGGGGACAGGGCTACGAGCAGTACTTC.

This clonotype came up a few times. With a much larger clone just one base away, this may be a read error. DNA of the CDR3: TGTGCCAGCAGGACACGAGCGGGGTCCCACGAGCAGTACTTC. Translated: CASRTRAGSHEQYF. The J gene is TRBJ2-7, the V gene TRBV12-3 or TRBV12-4; 7 bases are shared with TRBD2. This CDR3 is built from 14 residues. V dropped 6 bases and J dropped 5; count of bases not matched to a gene: 10.

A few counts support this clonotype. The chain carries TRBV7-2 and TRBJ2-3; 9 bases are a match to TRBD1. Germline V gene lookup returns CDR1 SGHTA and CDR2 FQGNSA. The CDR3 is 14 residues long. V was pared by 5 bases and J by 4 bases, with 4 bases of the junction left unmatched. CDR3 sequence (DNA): TGTGCCAGCAGCCCTAGGACAGGGGCAGATACGCAGTATTTT. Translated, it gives CASSPRTGADTQYF.

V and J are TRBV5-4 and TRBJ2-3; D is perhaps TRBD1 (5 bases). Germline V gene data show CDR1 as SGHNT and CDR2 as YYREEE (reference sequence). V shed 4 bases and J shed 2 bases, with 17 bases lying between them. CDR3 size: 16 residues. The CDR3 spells CASSPDSKSPTDTQYF. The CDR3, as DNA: TGTGCCAGCAGCCCTGACAGCAAGTCTCCCACAGATACGCAGTATTTT.

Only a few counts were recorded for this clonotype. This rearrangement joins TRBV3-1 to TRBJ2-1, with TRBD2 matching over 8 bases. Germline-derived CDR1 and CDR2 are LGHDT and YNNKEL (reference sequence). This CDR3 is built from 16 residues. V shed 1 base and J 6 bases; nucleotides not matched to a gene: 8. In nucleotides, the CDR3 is TGTGCCAGCAGCCAAGCCAAGCTTCGGGGGGGCAATGAGCAGTTCTTC. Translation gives CASSQAKLRGGNEQFF.

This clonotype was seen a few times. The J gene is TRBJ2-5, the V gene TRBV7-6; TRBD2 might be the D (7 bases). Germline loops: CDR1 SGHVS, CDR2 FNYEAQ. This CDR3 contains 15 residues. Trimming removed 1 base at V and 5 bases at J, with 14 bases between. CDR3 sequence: CASSLGGGAFETQYF. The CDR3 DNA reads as TGTGCCAGCAGCTTAGGTGGGGGGGCATTCGAGACCCAGTACTTC.

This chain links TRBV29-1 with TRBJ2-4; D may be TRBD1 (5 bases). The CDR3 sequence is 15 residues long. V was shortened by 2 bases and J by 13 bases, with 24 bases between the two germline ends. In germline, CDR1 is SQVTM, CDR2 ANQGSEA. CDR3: CSVEILRGPLYGQYF. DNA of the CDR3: TGCAGCGTTGAAATTTTAAGGGGTCCACTCTACGGGCAGTACTTC.